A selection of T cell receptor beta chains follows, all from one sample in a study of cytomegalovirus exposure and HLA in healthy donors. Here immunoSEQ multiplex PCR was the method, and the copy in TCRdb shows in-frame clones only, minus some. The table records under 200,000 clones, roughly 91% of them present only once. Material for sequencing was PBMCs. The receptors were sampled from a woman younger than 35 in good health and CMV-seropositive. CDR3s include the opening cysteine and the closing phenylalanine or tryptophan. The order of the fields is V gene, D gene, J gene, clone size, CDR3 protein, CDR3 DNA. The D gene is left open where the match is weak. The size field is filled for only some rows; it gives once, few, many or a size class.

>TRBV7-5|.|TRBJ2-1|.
CARSPASREIYNEQFF
TGTGCCAGAAGCCCGGCCTCGCGGGAGATATACAATGAGCAGTTCTTC
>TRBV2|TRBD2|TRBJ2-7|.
CAAEGTSASYEQYF
TGTGCCGCTGAAGGGACTAGCGCCTCCTACGAGCAGTACTTC
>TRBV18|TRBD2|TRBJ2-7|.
CASSPPGLGVYEQYF
TGTGCCAGCTCACCACCGGGACTAGGAGTCTACGAGCAGTACTTC
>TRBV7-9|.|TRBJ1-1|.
CASSFQGTNTEAFF
TGTGCCAGCAGCTTCCAGGGCACGAACACTGAAGCTTTCTTT
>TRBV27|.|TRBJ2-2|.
CASSFLSRHTGELFF
TGTGCCAGCAGTTTTCTAAGCAGGCACACCGGGGAGCTGTTTTTT
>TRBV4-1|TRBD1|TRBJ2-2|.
CASSQYLGTGVTGELFF
TGCGCCAGCAGCCAGTACCTCGGGACAGGGGTCACCGGGGAGCTGTTTTTT
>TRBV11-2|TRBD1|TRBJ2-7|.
CASSLAPDRAEQYF
TGTGCCAGCAGCTTAGCCCCCGACAGGGCCGAGCAGTACTTC
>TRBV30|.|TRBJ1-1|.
CTWGYGGMNTEAFF
TGTACGTGGGGGTACGGCGGGATGAACACTGAAGCTTTCTTT
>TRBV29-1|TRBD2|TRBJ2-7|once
CSVAPGGTSGSYEQYF
TGCAGCGTTGCACCTGGGGGGACTAGCGGTTCCTACGAGCAGTACTTC
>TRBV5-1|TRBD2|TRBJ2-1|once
CASSLGTRGEQFF
TGCGCCAGCAGCTTGGGGACTAGAGGTGAGCAGTTCTTC
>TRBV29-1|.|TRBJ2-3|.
CSVRQGYTDTQYF
TGCAGCGTTCGTCAGGGCTACACAGATACGCAGTATTTT
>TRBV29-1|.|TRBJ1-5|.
CSSGRRVRSNQPQHF
TGCAGCTCCGGTCGACGGGTGCGCAGCAATCAGCCCCAGCATTTT
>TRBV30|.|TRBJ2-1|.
CAWSPPPGWGVYNEQFF
TGTGCCTGGAGTCCCCCCCCAGGCTGGGGGGTCTACAATGAGCAGTTCTTC
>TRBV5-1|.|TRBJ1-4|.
CASRPQVATNEKLFF
TGCGCCAGCAGGCCCCAGGTAGCAACTAATGAAAAACTGTTTTTT
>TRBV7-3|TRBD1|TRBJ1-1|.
CASSTTGGETEAFF
TGTGCCAGCAGCACCACAGGGGGCGAGACTGAAGCTTTCTTT
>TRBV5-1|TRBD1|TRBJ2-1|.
CASSQDGQGFQFF
TGCGCCAGCAGCCAGGATGGACAGGGTTTTCAGTTCTTC
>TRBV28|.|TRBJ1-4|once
CASSLGGGEKLFF
TGTGCCAGCAGTTTAGGGGGCGGGGAAAAACTGTTTTTT
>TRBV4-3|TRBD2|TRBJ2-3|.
CASSQGASGGDTQYF
TGCGCCAGCAGCCAAGGGGCTAGCGGCGGAGATACGCAGTATTTT
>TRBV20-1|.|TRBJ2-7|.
CSARYTSGQYF
TGCAGTGCTAGATATACCTCCGGGCAGTACTTC
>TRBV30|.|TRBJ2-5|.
CAWSDIGGETQYF
TGTGCCTGGAGTGATATCGGGGGAGAGACCCAGTACTTC
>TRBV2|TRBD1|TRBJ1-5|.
CASSVSGQGNQPQHF
TGTGCCAGCAGTGTCAGCGGACAGGGAAATCAGCCCCAGCATTTT
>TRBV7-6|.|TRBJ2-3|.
CASSLQDSSTDTQYF
TGTGCCAGCAGCTTACAGGACTCTAGCACAGATACGCAGTATTTT
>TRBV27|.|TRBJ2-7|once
CASGRDTLYEQYF
TGTGCCAGCGGGAGGGACACCCTATACGAGCAGTACTTC
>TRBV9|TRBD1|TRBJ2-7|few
CASSVGDRAADEQYF
TGTGCCAGCAGCGTAGGTGACAGGGCGGCGGACGAGCAGTACTTC
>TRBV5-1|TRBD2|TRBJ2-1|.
CASSLGGGSSNEQFF
TGCGCCAGCAGCTTGGGGGGCGGGAGTTCGAATGAGCAGTTCTTC
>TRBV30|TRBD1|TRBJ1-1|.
CAWSVAGGTEAFF
TGTGCCTGGAGTGTAGCAGGGGGCACTGAAGCTTTCTTT
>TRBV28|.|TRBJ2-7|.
CASSLPFYEQYF
TGTGCCAGCAGTTTACCATTTTACGAGCAGTACTTC
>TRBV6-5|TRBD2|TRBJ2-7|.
CASSLLARLTYEQYF
TGTGCCAGCAGTCTACTAGCGAGGCTTACCTACGAGCAGTACTTC
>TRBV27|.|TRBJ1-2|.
CASSLVAAGGNYGYTF
TGTGCCAGCAGTTTAGTGGCGGCGGGGGGCAACTATGGCTACACCTTC
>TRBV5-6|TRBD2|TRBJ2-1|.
CASSPKRDVEQFF
TGTGCCAGCAGCCCTAAGCGGGATGTGGAGCAGTTCTTC
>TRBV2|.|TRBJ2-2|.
CASRGRHTGELFF
TGTGCCAGCCGGGGAAGGCACACCGGGGAGCTGTTTTTT
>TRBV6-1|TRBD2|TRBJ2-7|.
CASSVGGSTYEQYF
TGTGCCAGCAGTGTCGGGGGGTCCACCTACGAGCAGTACTTC
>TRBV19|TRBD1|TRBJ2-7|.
CASKMGTGGHEQYF
TGTGCCAGTAAAATGGGGACAGGGGGCCACGAGCAGTACTTC
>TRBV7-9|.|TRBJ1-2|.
CASSLKRNYGYTF
TGTGCCAGCAGCTTGAAGCGGAACTATGGCTACACCTTC
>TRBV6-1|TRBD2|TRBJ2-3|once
CASSPSLAGGDTQYF
TGTGCCAGCAGCCCAAGTCTAGCGGGCGGAGATACGCAGTATTTT
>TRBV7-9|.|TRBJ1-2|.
CASRGATSGYTF
TGTGCCAGCAGGGGGGCCACCTCAGGCTACACCTTC
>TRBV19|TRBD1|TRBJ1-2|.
CASSAGTGGYDYGYTF
TGTGCCAGTAGTGCTGGAACAGGGGGTTACGACTATGGCTACACCTTC
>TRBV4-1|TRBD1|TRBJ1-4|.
CATQGAAIEKLFF
TGCGCTACCCAGGGGGCCGCTATCGAAAAACTGTTTTTT
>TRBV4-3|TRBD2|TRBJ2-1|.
CASSQEGVAGPGRDEQFF
TGCGCCAGCAGCCAAGAGGGGGTAGCGGGCCCGGGGAGGGATGAGCAGTTCTTC
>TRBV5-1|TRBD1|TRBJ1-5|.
CASSFQGGSNQPQHF
TGCGCCAGCAGCTTCCAGGGGGGAAGCAATCAGCCCCAGCATTTT
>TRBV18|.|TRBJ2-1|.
CASSPFQGTYNEQFF
TGTGCCAGCTCACCATTCCAGGGGACGTACAATGAGCAGTTCTTC
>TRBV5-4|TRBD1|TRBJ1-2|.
CASSRGQLLYGYTF
TGTGCCAGCAGCCGGGGACAGCTACTTTATGGCTACACCTTC
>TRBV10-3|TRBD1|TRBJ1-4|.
CAISVDRVDEKLFF
TGTGCCATCAGTGTTGACAGGGTGGACGAAAAACTGTTTTTT
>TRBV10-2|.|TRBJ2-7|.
CASNARVAYEQYF
TGCGCCAGCAACGCCCGGGTCGCCTACGAGCAGTACTTC
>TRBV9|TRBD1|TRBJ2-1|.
CASSLRWDRGNNEQFF
TGTGCCAGCAGTCTAAGGTGGGACAGGGGTAACAATGAGCAGTTCTTC
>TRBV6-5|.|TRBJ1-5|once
CASSYRDSNSNQPQHF
TGTGCCAGCAGTTACCGGGACTCTAATAGCAATCAGCCCCAGCATTTT
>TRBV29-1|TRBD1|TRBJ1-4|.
CSAETDRDEKLFF
TGCAGCGCCGAAACGGACAGGGATGAAAAACTGTTTTTT
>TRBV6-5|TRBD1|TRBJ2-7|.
CASGWTGASTEQYF
TGTGCCAGCGGATGGACAGGGGCAAGCACCGAGCAGTACTTC
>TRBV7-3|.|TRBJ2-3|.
CASSLRSGEQYF
TGTGCCAGCAGCTTAAGATCAGGGGAGCAGTATTTT
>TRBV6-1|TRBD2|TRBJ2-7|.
CASRGAGVSYEQYF
TGTGCCAGCAGAGGGGCGGGAGTGAGTTACGAGCAGTACTTC
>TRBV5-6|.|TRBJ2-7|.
CASSFILVRNEQYF
TGTGCCAGCAGCTTTATCTTGGTGCGTAACGAGCAGTACTTC
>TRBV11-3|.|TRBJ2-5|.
CASTRGGGRETQYF
TGTGCCAGCACTCGAGGGGGGGGACGGGAGACCCAGTACTTC
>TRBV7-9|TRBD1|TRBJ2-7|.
CASSLLQGVEQYF
TGTGCCAGCAGCTTACTGCAGGGGGTCGAGCAGTACTTC
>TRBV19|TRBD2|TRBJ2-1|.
CASRLGLAGVGSQFF
TGTGCCAGTAGATTGGGACTAGCGGGAGTTGGTTCCCAGTTCTTC